The next 17 T cell receptor beta chains were all read from a single sample in a study of identical twins. TCRdb passed the 5' RACE reads through MiXCR, listing each CDR3 protein once. The table shows some 590,000 distinct CDR3 sequences, with roughly 9.5% occurring only once. The data were also submitted as part of a second study, on yellow fever vaccine responses in identical twins.

Sequencing used PBMCs. These receptors were taken from a woman between 18 and 29 years old in good health.

This rearrangement joins TRBV7-2 to TRBJ2-2, with 7 bases fitting TRBD1. The CDR3 covers 17 residues. V lost 1 base, J lost 3 bases, and 8 bases stayed unmatched. Germline V gene lookup returns CDR1 SGHTA and CDR2 FQGNSA. The DNA of the CDR3 is TGTGCCAGCAGCTTAGGGACAGGAGGATATGACACCGGGGAGCTGTTTTTT. It specifies CASSLGTGGYDTGELFF.

J is TRBJ2-7 and V is TRBV13; weak D call: TRBD1 (5 bases). There are 15 residues in the CDR3. V dropped 5 bases and J dropped 3 bases, with 17 bases sitting between them. Germline V gene data show CDR1 as PRHDT and CDR2 as FYEKMQ (reference sequence). CDR3 DNA: TGTGCCAGCAGCCGGCCCCAGCAGGGAATCTACGAGCAGTACTTC. It specifies CASSRPQQGIYEQYF.

This chain links TRBV4-3 with TRBJ2-7, with 7 nucleotides matching TRBD2. The CDR3 runs to 16 residues. CDR1 LGHNA and CDR2 YSLEER come from the germline V gene. V lost 0 bases and J lost 2; bases outside the gene matches: 7. CDR3 protein: CASSQDFRGETYEQYF. CDR3 in DNA: TGCGCCAGCAGCCAAGATTTTCGGGGGGAGACCTACGAGCAGTACTTC.

This chain joins TRBV20-1 and TRBJ2-6, with D unclear. The CDR3 is made up of 14 amino acids. Germline assignment: CDR1 DFQATT and CDR2 SNEGSKA (reference sequence). The germline V and J ends were trimmed by 6 bases and 4 bases, with 13 bases remaining between them. The CDR3 DNA reads TGCAGTGCCCCGGTCTCTCGAGGGGCCAACGTCCTGACTTTC. Residues: CSAPVSRGANVLTF.

V usage is TRBV29-1 and J usage is TRBJ1-5; D ambiguous. Deletions cut 7 bases from V and 0 bases from J, with 7 bases between. There are 12 residues in the CDR3. Germline V gene lookup returns CDR1 SQVTM and CDR2 ANQGSEA. The CDR3 DNA follows: TGCAGCGCACAGACTAGCAATCAGCCCCAGCATTTT. Translating it yields CSAQTSNQPQHF.

In its sample, this clonotype was seen once. The chain carries TRBV6-5 and TRBJ2-5; D gene ambiguous. Germline assignment: CDR1 MNHEY and CDR2 SVGAGI. The CDR3 has 14 residues. Trimming pared 2 bases from V and 3 bases from J, leaving 10 bases between. CDR3 in DNA: TGTGCCAGCAGTTACACCCACGGAGAAGAGACCCAGTACTTC. This translates into CASSYTHGEETQYF.

This clonotype was recorded at least ten times. This rearrangement joins TRBV28 to TRBJ2-2; TRBD2 matches at 10 bases. CDR3 length: 16 residues. The germline CDR1 and CDR2 sequences are MDHEN and SYDVKM. Unmatched junction bases numbered 9, after V lost 5 bases and J lost 6 bases. CDR3 DNA sequence: TGTGCCAGCAGTACCCCTAGCGGGAGAGTGTCCGGGGAGCTGTTTTTT. It yields the protein CASSTPSGRVSGELFF.

The chain is built from TRBV24-1 and TRBJ2-3; D may match TRBD1 or TRBD2 (5 bases each). V gave up 9 bases and J gave up 2 bases, with 11 bases separating them. The CDR3 totals 13 residues. Germline CDR1 KGHDR, CDR2 SFDVKD. The DNA of the CDR3 is TGTGCCACCGGGACGGACCTCACAGATACGCAGTATTTT. It translates to CATGTDLTDTQYF.

The chain uses TRBV10-3 and TRBJ2-7, with 13 bases identical to TRBD2. J lost 4 bases, V lost 3 bases, and 6 bases had no gene match. There are 16 residues in the CDR3. CDR1 is ENHRY, CDR2 SYGVKD, per germline. Here the CDR3 DNA reads TGTGCCATCAGTGACCCGACTAGCGGGAGGATTTACGAGCAGTACTTC. Its translation: CAISDPTSGRIYEQYF.

This clonotype was found many times. CDR3 region: CASSLTLGEKLFF. Here the CDR3 DNA reads TGTGCCAGCAGCTTGACCCTGGGGGAAAAACTGTTTTTT. The rearrangement links TRBV5-4 to TRBJ1-4, with D uncertain. V lost 1 base and J 8 bases, leaving 9 bases between the germline ends. CDR1 and CDR2 from the germline V gene are SGHNT and YYREEE (reference sequence). CDR3 size: 13 residues.

V usage is TRBV20-1 and J usage is TRBJ1-1, with TRBD1 identical over 8 bases. The CDR3 sequence is 15 residues long. V shed 0 bases, J shed 0 bases, and the junction held 3 bases outside the gene matches. Germline V lookup: CDR1 DFQATT, CDR2 SNEGSKA (reference sequence). The CDR3 sequence: CSAREGTGMNTEAFF. The CDR3 region has the DNA TGCAGTGCTAGAGAGGGGACAGGTATGAACACTGAAGCTTTCTTT.

This clonotype was seen only a few times. This sequence joins TRBV5-1 and TRBJ1-1, with TRBD1 matching over 7 bases. The V gene end was trimmed by 4 bases and the J gene end by 0 bases; junction bases not matched to a gene: 9. The CDR3 is 16 amino acids. The germline V gene encodes CDR1 SGHRS and CDR2 YFSETQ. The CDR3 loop reads CASSTQTGPLNTEAFF. In DNA, the CDR3 is TGCGCCAGCAGCACCCAGACAGGGCCCCTGAACACTGAAGCTTTCTTT.

This chain joins TRBV4-3 and TRBJ2-5, with 10 bases fitting TRBD2. J lost 3 bases, V lost 4 bases, and 8 bases had no gene match. CDR1 and CDR2 from the germline V gene are LGHNA and YSLEER. The CDR3 extends over 16 amino acids. CDR3 sequence: CASSRGRLAGEETQYF. As DNA, the CDR3 is TGCGCCAGCAGCCGAGGGCGGCTAGCGGGAGAAGAGACCCAGTACTTC.

The rearrangement links TRBV29-1 to TRBJ2-2; 8 bases are a match to TRBD1. The CDR3 covers 15 residues. Germline V lookup: CDR1 SQVTM, CDR2 ANQGSEA. The junction had 7 bases not matched to a gene; V was cut back by 4 bases and J by 3 bases. Here the CDR3 reads CSVVSGQEYTGELFF. As DNA, the CDR3 is TGCAGCGTTGTCTCGGGACAGGAATACACCGGGGAGCTGTTTTTT.

This clonotype appeared a few times. The chain recombines TRBV29-1 with TRBJ1-1; tentative D call: TRBD1 (5 bases). The CDR3 totals 14 residues. Germline CDR1 reads SQVTM; CDR2 reads ANQGSEA. Trimming left V 4 bases short and J 1 base short, with 13 bases between. CDR3 in DNA: TGCAGCGTTGTCAGGGCAGGAAGGAACACTGAAGCTTTCTTT. Amino acids: CSVVRAGRNTEAFF.

The chain is built from TRBV7-8 and TRBJ2-5, with D maybe TRBD1 (5 bases). The CDR3 spans 12 residues. Trimming took off 6 bases at V and 7 bases at J, with 12 bases between the two ends. CDR1 and CDR2 from the germline V gene are SGHVS and FQNEAQ. CDR3 sequence reads: CASSSDRGTQYF. The CDR3 nucleotides are TGTGCCAGCAGTTCGGATAGGGGGACCCAGTACTTC. Variable domain in full (rest from reference TRBV7-8 and TRBJ2-5): GAGVSQSPRYKVAKRGQDVALRCDPISGHVSLFWYQQALGQGPEFLTYFQNEAQLDKSGLPSDRFFAERPEGSVSTLKIQRTQQEDSAVYLCASSSDRGTQYFGPGTRLLVL.

The J gene is TRBJ2-7, the V gene TRBV6-1, with 7 bases fitting TRBD1. CDR3 size: 15 residues. Losses at the gene ends were 2 bases for V and 0 bases for J; bases not matched to a gene: 4. The germline gives CDR1 MNHNS, CDR2 SASEGT. The CDR3 loop reads CASSEQAGGSYEQYF. The CDR3 DNA sequence: TGTGCCAGCAGTGAACAGGCAGGGGGCTCCTACGAGCAGTACTTC.